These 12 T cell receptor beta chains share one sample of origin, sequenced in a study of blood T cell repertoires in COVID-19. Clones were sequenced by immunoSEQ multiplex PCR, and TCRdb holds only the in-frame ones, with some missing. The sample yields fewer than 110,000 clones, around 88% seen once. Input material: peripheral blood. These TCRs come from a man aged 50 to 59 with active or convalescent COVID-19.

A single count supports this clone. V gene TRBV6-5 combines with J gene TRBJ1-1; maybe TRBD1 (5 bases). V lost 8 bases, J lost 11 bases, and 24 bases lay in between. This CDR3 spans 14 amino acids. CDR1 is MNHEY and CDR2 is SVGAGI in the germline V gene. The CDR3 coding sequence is TGTGCCAGCGATACGGGGGGTCAAGGCGTTCCGGCTTTCTTT. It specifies CASDTGGQGVPAFF.

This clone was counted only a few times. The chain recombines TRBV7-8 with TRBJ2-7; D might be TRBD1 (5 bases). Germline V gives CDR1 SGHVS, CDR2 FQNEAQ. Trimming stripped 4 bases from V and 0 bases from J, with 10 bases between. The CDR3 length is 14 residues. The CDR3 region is CASSSIDSSYEQYF. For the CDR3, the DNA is TGTGCCAGCAGCTCCATAGACAGCTCCTACGAGCAGTACTTC. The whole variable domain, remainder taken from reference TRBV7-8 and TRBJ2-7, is GAGVSQSPRYKVAKRGQDVALRCDPISGHVSLFWYQQALGQGPEFLTYFQNEAQLDKSGLPSDRFFAERPEGSVSTLKIQRTQQEDSAVYLCASSSIDSSYEQYFGPGTRLTVT.

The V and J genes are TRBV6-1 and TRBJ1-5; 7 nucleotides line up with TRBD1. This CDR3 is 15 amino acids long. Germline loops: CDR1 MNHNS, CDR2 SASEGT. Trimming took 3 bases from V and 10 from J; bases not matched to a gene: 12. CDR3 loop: CASSDLGQRLQPQHF. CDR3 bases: TGTGCCAGCAGTGACCTGGGACAGCGATTACAACCCCAGCATTTT.

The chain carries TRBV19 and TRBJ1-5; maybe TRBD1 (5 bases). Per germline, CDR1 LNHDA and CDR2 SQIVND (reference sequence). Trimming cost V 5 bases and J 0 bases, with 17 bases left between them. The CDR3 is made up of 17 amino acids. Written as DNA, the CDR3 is TGTGCCAGTAGTGGGGACTCCGGAATTTATAGCAATCAGCCCCAGCATTTT. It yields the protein CASSGDSGIYSNQPQHF.

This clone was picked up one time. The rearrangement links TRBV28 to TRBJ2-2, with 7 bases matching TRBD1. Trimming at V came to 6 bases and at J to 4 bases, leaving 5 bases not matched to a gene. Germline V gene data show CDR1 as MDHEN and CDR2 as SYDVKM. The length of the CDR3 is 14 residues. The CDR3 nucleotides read TGTGCCAGCAGCCCGGGACAGTCCACCGGGGAGCTGTTTTTT. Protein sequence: CASSPGQSTGELFF.

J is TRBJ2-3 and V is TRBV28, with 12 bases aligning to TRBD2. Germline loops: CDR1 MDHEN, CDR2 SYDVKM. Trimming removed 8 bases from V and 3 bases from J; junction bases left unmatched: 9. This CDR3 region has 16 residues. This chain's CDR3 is CASAPRLAGETDTQYF. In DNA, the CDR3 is TGTGCCAGCGCTCCCCGACTAGCGGGAGAGACAGATACGCAGTATTTT.

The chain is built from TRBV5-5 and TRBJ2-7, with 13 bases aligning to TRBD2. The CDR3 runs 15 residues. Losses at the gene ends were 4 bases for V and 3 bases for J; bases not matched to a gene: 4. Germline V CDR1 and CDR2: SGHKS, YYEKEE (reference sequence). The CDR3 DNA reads TGTGCCAGCAGCGCCGGACTAGCGGGAGTCTACGAGCAGTACTTC. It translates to CASSAGLAGVYEQYF.

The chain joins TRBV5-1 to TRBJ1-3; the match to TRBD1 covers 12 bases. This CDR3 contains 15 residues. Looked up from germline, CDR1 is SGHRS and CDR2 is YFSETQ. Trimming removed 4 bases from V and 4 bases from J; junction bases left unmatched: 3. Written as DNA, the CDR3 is TGCGCCAGCAGCCCCGGGACAGGGGGCGGAAACACCATATATTTT. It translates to CASSPGTGGGNTIYF.

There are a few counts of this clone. This chain's CDR3 is CASSIRLAADYEQYF. CDR3 coding DNA: TGTGCCAGTAGTATTCGACTAGCTGCTGATTACGAGCAGTACTTC. J is TRBJ2-7 and V is TRBV19, with TRBD2 matching 7 bases. The J segment lost 4 bases and the V segment lost 3 bases, leaving 9 bases of the junction unmatched. Germline lookup yields CDR1 LNHDA and CDR2 SQIVND (reference sequence). The CDR3 spans 15 residues.

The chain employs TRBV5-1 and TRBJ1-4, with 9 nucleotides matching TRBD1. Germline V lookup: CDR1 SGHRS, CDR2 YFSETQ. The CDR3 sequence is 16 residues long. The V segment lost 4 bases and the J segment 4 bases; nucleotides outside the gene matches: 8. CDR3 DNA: TGCGCCAGCAGCCAAGAGACAGGGGGTGGTAATGAAAAACTGTTTTTT. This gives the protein CASSQETGGGNEKLFF.

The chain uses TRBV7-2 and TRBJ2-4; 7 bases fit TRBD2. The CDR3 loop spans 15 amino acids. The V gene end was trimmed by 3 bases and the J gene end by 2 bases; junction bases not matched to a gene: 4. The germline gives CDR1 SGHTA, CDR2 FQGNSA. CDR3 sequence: CASSFGRATKNIQYF. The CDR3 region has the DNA TGTGCCAGCAGCTTTGGGAGGGCTACCAAAAACATTCAGTACTTC.

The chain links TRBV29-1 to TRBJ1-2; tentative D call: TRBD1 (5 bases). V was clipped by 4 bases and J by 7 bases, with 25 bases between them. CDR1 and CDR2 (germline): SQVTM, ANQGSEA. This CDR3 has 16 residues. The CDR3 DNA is TGCAGCGTTGGGGAGGGTTTCGGGGGGAGTGGAGCTGGCTACACCTTC. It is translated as CSVGEGFGGSGAGYTF.